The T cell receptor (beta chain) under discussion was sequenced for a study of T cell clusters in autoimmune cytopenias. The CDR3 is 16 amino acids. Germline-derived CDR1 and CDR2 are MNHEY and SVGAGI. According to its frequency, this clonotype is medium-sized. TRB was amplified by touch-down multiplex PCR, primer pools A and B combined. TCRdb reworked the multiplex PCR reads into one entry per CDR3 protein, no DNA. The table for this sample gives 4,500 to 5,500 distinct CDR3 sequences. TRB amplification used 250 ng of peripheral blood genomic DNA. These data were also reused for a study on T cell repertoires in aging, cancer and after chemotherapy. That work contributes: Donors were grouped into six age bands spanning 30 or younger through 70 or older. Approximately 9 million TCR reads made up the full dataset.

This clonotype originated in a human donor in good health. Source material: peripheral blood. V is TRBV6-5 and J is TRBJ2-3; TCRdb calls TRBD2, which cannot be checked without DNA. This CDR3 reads CASSYSPSGRWDTQYF.